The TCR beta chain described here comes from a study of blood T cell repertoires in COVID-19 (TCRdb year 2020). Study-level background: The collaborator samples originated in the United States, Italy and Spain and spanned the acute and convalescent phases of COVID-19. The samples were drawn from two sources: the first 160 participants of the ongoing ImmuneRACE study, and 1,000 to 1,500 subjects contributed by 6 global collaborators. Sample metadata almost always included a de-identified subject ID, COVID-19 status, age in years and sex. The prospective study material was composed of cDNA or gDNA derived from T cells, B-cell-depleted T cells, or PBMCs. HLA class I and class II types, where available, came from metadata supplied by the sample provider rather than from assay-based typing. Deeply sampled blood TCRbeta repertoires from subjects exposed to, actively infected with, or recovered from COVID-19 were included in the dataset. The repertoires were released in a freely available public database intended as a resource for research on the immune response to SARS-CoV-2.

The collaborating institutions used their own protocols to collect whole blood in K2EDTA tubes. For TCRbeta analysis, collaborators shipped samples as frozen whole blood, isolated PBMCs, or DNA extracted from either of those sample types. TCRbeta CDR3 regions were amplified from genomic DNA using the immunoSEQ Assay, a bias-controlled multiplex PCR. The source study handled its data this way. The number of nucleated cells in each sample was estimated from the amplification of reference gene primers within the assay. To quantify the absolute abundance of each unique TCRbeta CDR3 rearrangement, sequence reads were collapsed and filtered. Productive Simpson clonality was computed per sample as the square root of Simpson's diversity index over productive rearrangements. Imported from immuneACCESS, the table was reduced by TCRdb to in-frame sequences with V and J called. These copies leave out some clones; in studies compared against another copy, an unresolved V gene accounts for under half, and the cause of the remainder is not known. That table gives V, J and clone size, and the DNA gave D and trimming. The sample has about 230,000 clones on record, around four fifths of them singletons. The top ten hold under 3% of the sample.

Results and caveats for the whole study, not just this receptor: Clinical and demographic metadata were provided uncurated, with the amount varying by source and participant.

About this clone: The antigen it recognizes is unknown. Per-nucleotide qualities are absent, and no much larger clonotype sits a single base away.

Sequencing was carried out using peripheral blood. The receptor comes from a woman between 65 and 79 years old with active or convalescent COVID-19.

The CDR3 loop reads CAISGGQGPYNEQFF. The sequenced DNA is TGTGCCATCAGTGGGGGACAGGGGCCTTACAATGAGCAGTTCTTC. The rearranged segments are TRBV10-3 and TRBJ2-1; 10 bases in between match TRBD1. Here V drops 4 bases and J drops 4 bases, and the junction holds 4 bases not matched to any gene. Spanning cysteine to phenylalanine, the CDR3 consists of 15 amino acids. The sequence is cut down to CDR3 DNA, 45 bases in frame from base 1. The germline V gene gives CDR1 as ENHRY and CDR2 as SYGVKD.